This record concerns one T cell receptor (beta chain) sequence. The data belong to a study of blood T cell repertoires in COVID-19. Per the study methods: Amplified reference gene primers provided the basis for estimating nucleated cell counts. Profiled with immunoSEQ multiplex PCR; TCRdb holds only in-frame clones, not every one. V and J calls and clone size follow that table, whereas D and trimming were derived from the DNA. The repertoire has about 70,000 clones, around nine tenths of them found once; the top ten carry 1.3% to 1.5%. Germline V lookup: CDR1 LNHDA, CDR2 SQIVND (reference sequence). The CDR3 is made up of 12 amino acids. The V gene lost 8 bases and the J gene lost 3 bases, with 5 bases spanning the gap.

The receptor was isolated from a human donor in a cohort sampled during active COVID-19. Sequences were obtained from peripheral blood. The chain recombines TRBV19 with TRBJ2-6; weak D call: TRBD1 (5 bases). Here the CDR3 reads CASQGGANVLTF. The DNA for the CDR3 is TGTGCCAGTCAGGGTGGGGCCAACGTCCTGACTTTC.